Listed here is a single T cell receptor beta chain. Its matching antigen is unknown. This sample was included in a study of cytomegalovirus exposure and HLA in healthy donors. Study information: A later analysis reported the same platform for the 120 validation repertoires and the roughly 670 first-cohort repertoires.

Measured with immunoSEQ multiplex PCR; TCRdb has only the in-frame clones, and not every one. Among 150,000 to 200,000 clones, about 80% were seen once, and the ten largest hold around 6.7%. Points from the study as a whole: Many donors carried some public TCRs, although rarity characterized most TCR sequences. A few of the chains that were CMV-associated were confirmed in vitro to be specific for CMV antigens.

These donors were members of the roughly 110-subject validation cohort, a group separate from the approximately 680-subject first cohort. The specimen sequenced was PBMCs. This clonotype originated in a man aged 18 to 30 in good health and CMV-seropositive.

This CDR3 is CASLGLGQTEAFF. The CDR3 nucleotides are TGTGCCAGCTTGGGATTAGGACAGACTGAAGCTTTCTTT. The rearrangement links TRBV18 to TRBJ1-1; maybe TRBD1 (6 bases). The CDR3 length is 13 residues. CDR1 KGHSH and CDR2 LQKENI come from the germline V gene. V shed 7 bases and J shed 5 bases, with 14 bases lying between them.